The 18 T cell receptor beta chains reported below all come from one sample, sequenced in a study of T cells expressing NK-cell markers. Following a re-call of the 5' RACE reads, TCRdb has one entry per CDR3 protein and lacks DNA. This sample's table reports 300,000 to 450,000 distinct CDR3 sequences. Sequencing was done on a sample of blood T cells: a sorted CD56 or NKG2C T cell subset, CD4+ or CD8+ T cells, or bulk PBMC T cells (not recorded which). The receptors originated from a man aged 18-75 years in good health.

The chain's CDR3 is CASSPPGTSLGGAKNIQYF. The V gene is TRBV6-2 or TRBV6-3, the J gene TRBJ2-4; there is no DNA to check the TCRdb D call of TRBD1. Looked up from germline, CDR1 is MNHEY and CDR2 is SVGEGT. The CDR3 totals 19 residues.

This sequence joins TRBV20-1 and TRBJ2-7; with no DNA, the TCRdb D assignment of TRBD1 cannot be verified. This CDR3 comprises 14 residues. Germline lookup yields CDR1 DFQATT and CDR2 SNEGSKA (reference sequence). CDR3 sequence: CSARDPTGNYEQYF.

The chain joins TRBV7-2 to TRBJ2-1; TCRdb proposes TRBD2, but this gene call is untestable without DNA. The V gene's germline CDR1 is SGHTA and CDR2 FQGNSA. The CDR3 has 15 amino acids. This CDR3 is CASSPGLGLDTEQFF.

The CDR3 loop is CASSFSRTEAFF. V gene TRBV7-8 combines with J gene TRBJ1-1; the TCRdb call, TRBD1, lacks DNA for checking. This CDR3 is 12 amino acids long. Germline loops: CDR1 SGHVS, CDR2 FQNEAQ.

This CDR3 is CASSELVSAQPKTYEQYF. This sequence joins TRBV2 and TRBJ2-7. The germline V gene encodes CDR1 SNHLY and CDR2 FYNNEI. The CDR3 is 18 amino acids.

The gene calls are TRBV25-1 and TRBJ2-6; TCRdb's D gene call, TRBD2, goes unchecked for lack of DNA. The CDR3 has 15 residues. Looked up from germline, CDR1 is MGHDK and CDR2 is SYGVNS. The CDR3 protein is CASSPAGVRANVLTF.

The CDR3 protein is CASSYFRDLNSPLHF. V usage is TRBV6-5 and J usage is TRBJ1-6; TCRdb indicates TRBD1, and absent DNA this call remains unverified. The CDR3 is made up of 15 amino acids. Germline values: CDR1 MNHEY, CDR2 SVGAGI.

CDR3 protein: CATGRANEKLFF. This chain uses TRBV15 with TRBJ1-4. Germline V lookup: CDR1 LNHNV, CDR2 YYDKDF (reference sequence). The CDR3 extends over 12 amino acids.

The chain carries TRBV28 and TRBJ2-3; TCRdb's D call of TRBD2 is untestable without DNA. The CDR3 loop spans 17 amino acids. The germline gives CDR1 MDHEN, CDR2 SYDVKM. CDR3 amino acids: CATGEKKRWDFTDTQYF.

The chain uses TRBV7-9 and TRBJ1-5. Germline V CDR1 and CDR2: SEHNR, FQNEAQ (reference sequence). This CDR3 is built from 17 residues. The CDR3 region is CASSFGEGGLSNQPQHF.

CDR3 loop: CASRTSWTRGGNEQFF. The chain is built from TRBV5-6 and TRBJ2-1; TCRdb indicates TRBD2, and absent DNA this call remains unverified. The CDR3 totals 16 residues. Germline CDR1 reads SGHDT; CDR2 reads YYEEEE.

The chain is built from TRBV20-1 and TRBJ2-2; TCRdb lists TRBD1, though no DNA is available to test this call. The germline V gene encodes CDR1 DFQATT and CDR2 SNEGSKA (reference sequence). The CDR3 spans 12 residues. CDR3 sequence: CSANRGPGELFF.

V and J are TRBV2 and TRBJ1-2; the D call from TCRdb, TRBD1, cannot be confirmed without DNA. The CDR3 runs 17 residues. CDR1 is SNHLY, CDR2 FYNNEI, per germline. This CDR3 is CASRAGPNRGRIYGYTF.

The chain links TRBV20-1 to TRBJ1-4; TCRdb picks TRBD1, but there is no DNA to check that call. Per the germline V gene, CDR1 is DFQATT and CDR2 is SNEGSKA (reference sequence). The CDR3 is made up of 16 amino acids. CDR3 region: CSARRRTATHFEKLFF.

The chain joins TRBV20-1 to TRBJ2-7; TCRdb's assignment of TRBD2 cannot be checked, as there is no DNA. This CDR3 spans 15 amino acids. Germline loops: CDR1 DFQATT, CDR2 SNEGSKA (reference sequence). CDR3 in amino acids: CSAAARARGVYEQYF.

V is TRBV18 and J is TRBJ2-5; TCRdb proposes TRBD2, but this gene call is untestable without DNA. Germline values: CDR1 KGHSH, CDR2 LQKENI. The CDR3 sequence is 15 residues long. CDR3 in amino acids: CASSPTATGQETQYF.

V and J are TRBV25-1 and TRBJ2-5; the TCRdb D gene call, TRBD1, has no DNA to confirm it. CDR1 is MGHDK and CDR2 is SYGVNS in the germline V gene. The CDR3 has 14 amino acids. The CDR3: CASSELSGGARPYF.

This chain links TRBV25-1 with TRBJ1-5. The CDR3 sequence is 13 residues long. The germline V gene encodes CDR1 MGHDK and CDR2 SYGVNS. The CDR3 protein is CASSGKDSRPQHF.